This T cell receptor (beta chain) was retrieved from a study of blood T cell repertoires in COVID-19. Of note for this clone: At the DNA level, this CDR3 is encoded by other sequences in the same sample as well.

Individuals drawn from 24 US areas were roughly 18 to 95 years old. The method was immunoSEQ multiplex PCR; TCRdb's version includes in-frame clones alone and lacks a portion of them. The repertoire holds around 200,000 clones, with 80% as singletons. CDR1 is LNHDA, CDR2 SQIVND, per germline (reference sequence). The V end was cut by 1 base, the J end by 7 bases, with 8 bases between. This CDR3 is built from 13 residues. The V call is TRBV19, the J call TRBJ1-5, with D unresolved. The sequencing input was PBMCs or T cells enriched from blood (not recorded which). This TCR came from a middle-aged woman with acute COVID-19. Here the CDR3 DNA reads TGTGCCAGTAGTATAGGGAGGGAGCAGCCCCAGCATTTT. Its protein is CASSIGREQPQHF.